This T cell receptor beta chain was documented in a study of control samples from healthy donors and cancer patients. Profiling relied on immunoSEQ multiplex PCR, and the TCRdb table lists in-frame clones only, not all of them. This table holds roughly 150,000 clones, over 90% found once. In germline, CDR1 is MNHEY, CDR2 SVGAGI. The CDR3 is 14 amino acids. V was cut by 5 bases and J by 4 bases, with 12 bases left in between. The sample was blood. The TCR originated in a man between 50 and 59 years old in good health. V and J are TRBV6-5 and TRBJ1-3; the D is unclear. The CDR3 spells CASSRGVTGNTIYF. DNA for the CDR3: TGTGCCAGCAGTCGCGGCGTAACCGGAAACACCATATATTTT.